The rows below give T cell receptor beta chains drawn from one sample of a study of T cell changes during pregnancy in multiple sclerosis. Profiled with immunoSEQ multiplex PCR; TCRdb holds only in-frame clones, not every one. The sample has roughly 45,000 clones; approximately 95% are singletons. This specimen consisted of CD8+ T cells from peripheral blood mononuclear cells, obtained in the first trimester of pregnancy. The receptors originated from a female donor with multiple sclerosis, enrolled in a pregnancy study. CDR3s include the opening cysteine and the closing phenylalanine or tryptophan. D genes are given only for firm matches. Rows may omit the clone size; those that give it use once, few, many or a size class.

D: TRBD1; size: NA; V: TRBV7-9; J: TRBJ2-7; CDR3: CASSFGRRDRDSYEQYF; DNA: TGTGCCAGCAGCTTTGGGAGACGGGACAGGGACTCCTACGAGCAGTACTTC
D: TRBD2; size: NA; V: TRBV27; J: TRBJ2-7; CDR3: CASSEGTSGTYPYEQYF; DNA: TGTGCCAGCAGTGAGGGGACTAGCGGGACTTACCCTTACGAGCAGTACTTC
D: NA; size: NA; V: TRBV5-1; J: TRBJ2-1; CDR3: CASSVLSNEQFF; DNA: TGCGCCAGCAGCGTTCTAAGCAATGAGCAGTTCTTC
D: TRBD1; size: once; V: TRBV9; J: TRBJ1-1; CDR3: CASSQGGRGDTEAFF; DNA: TGTGCCAGCAGCCAGGGGGGCAGGGGGGACACTGAAGCTTTCTTT
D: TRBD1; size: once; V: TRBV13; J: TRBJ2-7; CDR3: CASSLGGTEYF; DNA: TGTGCCAGCAGCTTAGGGGGGACAGAGTACTTC
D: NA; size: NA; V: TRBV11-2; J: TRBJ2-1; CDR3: CASSLGMRYGLMSEEQFF; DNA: TGTGCCAGCAGCTTAGGAATGCGTTACGGACTGATGTCGGAGGAGCAGTTCTTC
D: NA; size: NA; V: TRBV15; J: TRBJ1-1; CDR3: CATSRDRRGEAFF; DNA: TGTGCCACCAGCAGAGACCGCAGGGGAGAAGCTTTCTTT
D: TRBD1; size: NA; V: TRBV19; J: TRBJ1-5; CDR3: CASTLDRYSNQPQHF; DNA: TGTGCCAGTACCCTGGACAGGTATAGCAATCAGCCCCAGCATTTT
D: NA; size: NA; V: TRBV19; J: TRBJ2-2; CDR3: CASSSNTGELFF; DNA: TGTGCCAGTAGTTCTAACACCGGGGAGCTGTTTTTT
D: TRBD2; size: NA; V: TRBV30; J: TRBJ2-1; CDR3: CAWSAGAGVYNEQFF; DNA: TGTGCCTGGAGTGCCGGGGCGGGAGTTTACAATGAGCAGTTCTTC
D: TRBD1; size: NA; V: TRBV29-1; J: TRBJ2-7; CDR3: CSVALGDRASYEQYF; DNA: TGCAGCGTGGCCCTGGGGGACAGGGCGTCCTACGAGCAGTACTTC
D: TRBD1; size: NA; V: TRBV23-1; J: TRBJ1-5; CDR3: CASSQPQRLDRGWNQPQHF; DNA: TGCGCCAGCAGTCAACCACAGAGATTGGACAGGGGGTGGAATCAGCCCCAGCATTTT
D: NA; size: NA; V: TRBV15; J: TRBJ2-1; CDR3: CATSRGKGDNEQFF; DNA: TGTGCCACCAGCAGAGGTAAGGGAGACAATGAGCAGTTCTTC
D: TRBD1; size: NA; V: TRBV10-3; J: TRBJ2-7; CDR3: CAITSGGPYEQYF; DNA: TGTGCCATCACTTCAGGGGGACCCTACGAGCAGTACTTC
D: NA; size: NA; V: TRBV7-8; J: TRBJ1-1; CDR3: CASSLTPYDRGAGTEAFF; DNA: TGTGCCAGCAGCTTAACGCCGTATGACCGGGGGGCGGGCACTGAAGCTTTCTTT
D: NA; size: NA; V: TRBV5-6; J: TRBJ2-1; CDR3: CASSFGDNEQFF; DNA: TGTGCCAGCAGCTTCGGGGACAATGAGCAGTTCTTC
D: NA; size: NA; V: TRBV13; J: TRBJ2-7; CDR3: CASSPPTGAYEQYF; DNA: TGTGCCAGCAGCCCCCCGACAGGAGCCTACGAGCAGTACTTC
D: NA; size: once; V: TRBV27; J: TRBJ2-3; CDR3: CASSYYPSTDTQYF; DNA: TGTGCCAGCAGCTACTACCCTAGCACAGATACGCAGTATTTT
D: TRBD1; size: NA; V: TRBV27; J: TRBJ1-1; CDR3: CASRETGGYTEAFF; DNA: TGTGCCAGCAGGGAAACAGGGGGGTACACTGAAGCTTTCTTT
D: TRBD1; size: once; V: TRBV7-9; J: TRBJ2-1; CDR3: CASSHRTGDEQFF; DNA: TGTGCCAGCAGCCACCGGACAGGGGATGAGCAGTTCTTC
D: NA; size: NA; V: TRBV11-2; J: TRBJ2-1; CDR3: CASSLDVVGGGYNEQFF; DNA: TGTGCCAGCAGCTTAGATGTGGTGGGAGGGGGGTACAATGAGCAGTTCTTC
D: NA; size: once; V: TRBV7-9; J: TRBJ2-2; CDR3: CASSPDSAELFF; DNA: TGTGCCAGCAGCCCTGACAGTGCGGAGCTGTTTTTT
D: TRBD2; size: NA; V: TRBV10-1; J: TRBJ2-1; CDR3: CASREGLAGDEQFF; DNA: TGCGCCAGCAGGGAGGGGCTAGCGGGAGATGAGCAGTTCTTC
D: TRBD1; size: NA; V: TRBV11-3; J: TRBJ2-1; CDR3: CASSPRGREQFF; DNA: TGTGCCAGCAGCCCGAGGGGGCGTGAGCAGTTCTTC
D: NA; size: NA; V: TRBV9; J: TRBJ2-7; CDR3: CASSVGGSSYEQYF; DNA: TGTGCCAGCAGCGTCGGCGGCAGCTCCTACGAGCAGTACTTC
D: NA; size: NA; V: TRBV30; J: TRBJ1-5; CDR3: CAWRPRRGNQPQHF; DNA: TGTGCCTGGAGGCCGCGCCGGGGTAATCAGCCCCAGCATTTT
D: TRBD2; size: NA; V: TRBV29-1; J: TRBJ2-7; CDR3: CSVAFSGSSYEQYF; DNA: TGCAGCGTCGCTTTTAGCGGGAGCTCCTACGAGCAGTACTTC
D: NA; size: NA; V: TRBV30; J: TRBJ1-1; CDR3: CAWNENLNTEAFF; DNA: TGTGCCTGGAATGAGAACCTAAACACTGAAGCTTTCTTT
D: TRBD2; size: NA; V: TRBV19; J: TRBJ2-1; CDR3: CASSIAAGGPVGYEQFF; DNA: TGTGCCAGTAGTATTGCGGCGGGAGGGCCGGTTGGCTATGAGCAGTTCTTC
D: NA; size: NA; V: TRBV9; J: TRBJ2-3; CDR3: CASNGETDTQYF; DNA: TGTGCCAGCAACGGGGAAACAGATACGCAGTATTTT
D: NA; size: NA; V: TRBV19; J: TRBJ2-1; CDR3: CASSIVPGWAYNEQFF; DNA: TGTGCCAGTAGTATTGTTCCAGGTTGGGCCTACAATGAGCAGTTCTTC
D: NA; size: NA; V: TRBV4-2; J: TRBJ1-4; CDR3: CASSLNNEKLFF; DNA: TGTGCCAGCAGCCTAAATAATGAAAAACTGTTTTTT
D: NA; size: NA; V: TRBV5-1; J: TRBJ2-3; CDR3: CASSLLGGTDTQYF; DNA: TGCGCCAGCAGCTTGTTAGGGGGCACAGATACGCAGTATTTT
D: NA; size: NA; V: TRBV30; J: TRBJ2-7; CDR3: CAWNPTGFYEQYF; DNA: TGTGCCTGGAATCCGACAGGATTCTACGAGCAGTACTTC
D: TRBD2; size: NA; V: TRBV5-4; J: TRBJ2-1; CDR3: CASSFRRETYNEQFF; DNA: TGTGCCAGCAGCTTTAGGCGGGAGACATACAATGAGCAGTTCTTC
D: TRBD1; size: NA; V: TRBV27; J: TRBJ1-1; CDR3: CASRPGTGVLNTEAFF; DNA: TGTGCCAGCAGGCCCGGGACAGGGGTCTTGAACACTGAAGCTTTCTTT
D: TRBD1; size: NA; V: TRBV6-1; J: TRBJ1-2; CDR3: CASSASIRDRLYGYTF; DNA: TGTGCCAGCAGTGCCTCTATCCGGGACAGACTCTATGGCTACACCTTC
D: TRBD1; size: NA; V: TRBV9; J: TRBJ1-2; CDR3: CASSVGTGGAGGYTF; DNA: TGTGCCAGCAGCGTAGGGACAGGGGGCGCGGGTGGCTACACCTTC